The text below deals with one T cell receptor (beta chain). Its antigen is currently unknown. This sample was taken from a study of cytomegalovirus exposure and HLA in healthy donors. Study results and caveats: The study put under 200 TCR beta chains on its list as cytomegalovirus-associated. Clusters of TCRs from the first cohort tended to co-occur in the 110 or so validation repertoires (as a later analysis found). Per published reports, the classifier diagnosed cytomegalovirus status with high specificity and sensitivity.

V dropped 4 bases and J dropped 5; count of bases not matched to a gene: 8. The CDR3 runs to 16 residues. Germline CDR1 reads MDHEN; CDR2 reads SYDVKM. From the roughly 120-subject validation cohort, which was separate from the roughly 670-subject first cohort, the donors were drawn. TCRdb keeps only in-frame clones here, not all; method: immunoSEQ multiplex PCR. This table has 110,000 to 150,000 clones, 89% appearing once. The receptor was derived from a woman younger than 30 in good health and CMV-seropositive. The sample consisted of PBMCs. The rearrangement joins TRBV28 to TRBJ1-6; 7 bases agree with TRBD1. The CDR3 sequence is CASSSGQVRHNSPLHF. The CDR3, as DNA: TGTGCCAGCAGTTCCGGACAGGTCCGTCATAATTCACCCCTCCACTTT.